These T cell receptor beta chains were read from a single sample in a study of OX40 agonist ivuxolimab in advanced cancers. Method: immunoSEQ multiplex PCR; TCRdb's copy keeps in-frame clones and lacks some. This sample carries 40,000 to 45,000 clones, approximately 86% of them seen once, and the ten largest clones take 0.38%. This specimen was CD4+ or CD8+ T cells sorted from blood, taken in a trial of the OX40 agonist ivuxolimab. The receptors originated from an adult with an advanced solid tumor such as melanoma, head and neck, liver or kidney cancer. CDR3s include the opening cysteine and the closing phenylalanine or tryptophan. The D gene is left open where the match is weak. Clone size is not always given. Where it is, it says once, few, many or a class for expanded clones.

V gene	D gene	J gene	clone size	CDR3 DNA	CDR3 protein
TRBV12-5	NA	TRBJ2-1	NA	TGTGCTAGTGGTTTGGTAGGTGGGGGGCCGAGGTTCTTC	CASGLVGGGPRFF
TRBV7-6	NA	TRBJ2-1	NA	TGTGCCAGCAGCCCGGAGGGAGCGGGCTCCATTAGAACCTACAATGAGCAGTTCTTC	CASSPEGAGSIRTYNEQFF
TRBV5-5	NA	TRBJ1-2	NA	TGTGCCAGCAGCTTGGCCCCCCCTAACGGCCTAGCTAACTATGGCTACACCTTC	CASSLAPPNGLANYGYTF
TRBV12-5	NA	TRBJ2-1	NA	TGTGCTAGTGGTTACAGCCCCAGCTCCTACAATGAGCAGTTCTTC	CASGYSPSSYNEQFF
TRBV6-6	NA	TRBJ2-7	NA	TGTGCCAGCAGCCATCCTACAAGTGGGAGCTCCTACGAGCAGTACTTC	CASSHPTSGSSYEQYF
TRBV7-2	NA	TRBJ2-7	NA	TGTGCCAGCAGCTACCCGAGGGGGGGAGCCTACGAGCAGTACTTC	CASSYPRGGAYEQYF
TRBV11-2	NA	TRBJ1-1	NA	TGTGCCAGCAGCCGCAAGGGCACGGGGACTGAAGCTTTCTTT	CASSRKGTGTEAFF
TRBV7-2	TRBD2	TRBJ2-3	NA	TGTGCCAGCAGCTTAGAACTAGCGGAATTAGCAGATACGCAGTATTTT	CASSLELAELADTQYF
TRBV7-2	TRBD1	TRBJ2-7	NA	TGTGCCAGCAGCTTAGGAGGGACAGCCGCCTACGAGCAGTACTTC	CASSLGGTAAYEQYF
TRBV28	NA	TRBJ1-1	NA	TGTGCCAGCAGTTCCACCAGGGGACTGAACACTGAAGCTTTCTTT	CASSSTRGLNTEAFF
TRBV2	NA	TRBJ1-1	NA	TGTGCCAGCATTCTGGGGCAGGGGACTGAAGCTTTCTTT	CASILGQGTEAFF
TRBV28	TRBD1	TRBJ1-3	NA	TGTGCCAGCAGTCTGGGACAGCACTCTGGAAACACCATATATTTT	CASSLGQHSGNTIYF
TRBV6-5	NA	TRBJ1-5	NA	TGTGCCAGCAGTGAGCGGGCCGGGACCCAGCATTTT	CASSERAGTQHF
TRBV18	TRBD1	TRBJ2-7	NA	TGTGCCAGCTCACCACCAGGGACAGGCTGGGGCGAGCAGTACTTC	CASSPPGTGWGEQYF
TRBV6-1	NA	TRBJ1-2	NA	TGTGCCAGCAGCCCCCGAGGGGGGACTTATGGCTACACCTTC	CASSPRGGTYGYTF
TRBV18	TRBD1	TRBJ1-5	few	TGTGCCAGCTCACCACGGAGACAGGGGGACGATCAGCCCCAGCATTTT	CASSPRRQGDDQPQHF
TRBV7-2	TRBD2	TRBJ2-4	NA	TGTGCCAGCAGCACCCCGAGCGGGAGAGGAGCCAAAAACATTCAGTACTTC	CASSTPSGRGAKNIQYF
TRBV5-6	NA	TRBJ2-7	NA	TGTGCCAGCAGCAAACCTTACAAAGGTGACGTCTACGAGCAGTACTTC	CASSKPYKGDVYEQYF
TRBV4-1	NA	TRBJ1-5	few	TGCGCCAGCAGCCAAGCTCCCTTTCGAGGCAATCAGCCCCAGCATTTT	CASSQAPFRGNQPQHF
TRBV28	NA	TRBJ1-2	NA	TGTGCCAGCGTAACTGAGGGAGCTAACTATGGCTACACCTTC	CASVTEGANYGYTF
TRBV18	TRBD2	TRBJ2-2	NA	TGTGCCAGCTCACCACCCCTAGCGGGGGTGACCGGGGAGCTGTTTTTT	CASSPPLAGVTGELFF
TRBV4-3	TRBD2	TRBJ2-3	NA	TGCGCCAGCAGCCAAGAAACGGGGGGAGGGACAGATACGCAGTATTTT	CASSQETGGGTDTQYF
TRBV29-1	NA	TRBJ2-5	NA	TGCAGCGTTGAGGGCTCCTCCCCAGAGACCCAGTACTTC	CSVEGSSPETQYF
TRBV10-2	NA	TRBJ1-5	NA	TGCGCCAGCAGTGAGAAGTCAGGCTATAGCAATCAGCCCCAGCATTTT	CASSEKSGYSNQPQHF
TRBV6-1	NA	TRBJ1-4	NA	TGTGCCAGCAGTGTGGGACGGAAAAAACTGTTTTTT	CASSVGRKKLFF
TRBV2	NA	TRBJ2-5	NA	TGTGCCAGCAGTGTTCGGGAGACCCAGTACTTC	CASSVRETQYF
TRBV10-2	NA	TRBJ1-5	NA	TGCGCCAGCAGTGATGAGAGGGCGGATAGCAATCAGCCCCAGCATTTT	CASSDERADSNQPQHF
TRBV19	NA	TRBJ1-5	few	TGTGCCAGTAGTGCGGGACGGAGCAATCAGCCCCAGCATTTT	CASSAGRSNQPQHF
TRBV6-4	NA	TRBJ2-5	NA	TGTGCCAGCAGTGACCCGAACTCGGGGTACCAAGAGACCCAGTACTTC	CASSDPNSGYQETQYF
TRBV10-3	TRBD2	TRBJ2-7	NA	TGTGCCATCAGACTGACTAGCGGAACCTACGAGCAGTACTTC	CAIRLTSGTYEQYF
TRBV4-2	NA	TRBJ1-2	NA	TGTGCCAGCAGCCAAGAACGCCACAGGGTTAACTATGGCTACACCTTC	CASSQERHRVNYGYTF
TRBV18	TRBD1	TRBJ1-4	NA	TGTGCCAGCTCACGCGACTTGCAGGGGGCAGAGTTTTTT	CASSRDLQGAEFF
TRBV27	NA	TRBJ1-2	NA	TGTGCCAGCAGTTTAAATGGTCCATACTATGGCTACACCTTC	CASSLNGPYYGYTF
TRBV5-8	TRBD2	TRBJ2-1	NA	TGTGCCAGCAGCGACGGGCGGGCGGGGGAGTACAATGAGCAGTTCTTC	CASSDGRAGEYNEQFF
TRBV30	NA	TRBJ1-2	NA	TGTGCCTGGAGTAACCTGCTCTGGGGCTACACCTTC	CAWSNLLWGYTF
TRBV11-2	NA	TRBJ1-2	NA	TGTGCCAGCAGCGTAACCCGGGGCCTACCCTATAGTGGCTACACCTTC	CASSVTRGLPYSGYTF
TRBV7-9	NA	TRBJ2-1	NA	TGTGCCAGCAGCTTAGTTAGCGGTCACAATGAGCAGTTCTTC	CASSLVSGHNEQFF
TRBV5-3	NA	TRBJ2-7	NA	TGTGCCAGAAGCTATGGGACCTACGAGCAGTACTTC	CARSYGTYEQYF
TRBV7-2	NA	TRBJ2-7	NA	TGTGCCAGCAGCGGGCGGACTGTTCCCTACGAGCAGTACTTC	CASSGRTVPYEQYF
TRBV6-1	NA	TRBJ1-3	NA	TGTGCCAGCAGTGAAAGCGGAAACACCATATATTTT	CASSESGNTIYF
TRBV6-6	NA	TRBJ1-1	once	TGTGCCAGCAGGCCAGGACAGTATACAGAAGCTTTCTTT	CASRPGQYTEAFF
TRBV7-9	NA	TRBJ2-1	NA	TGTGCCAGCGCCCCGGGGCAGGTTTATCGGGAGCAGTTCTTC	CASAPGQVYREQFF
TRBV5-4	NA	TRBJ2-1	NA	TGTGCCAGCAGCTTGCCGAATTTAAATGAGCAGTTCTTC	CASSLPNLNEQFF
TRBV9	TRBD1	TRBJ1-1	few	TGTGCCAGCAGCCCGCGACAGGGGGAAACTGAAGCTTTCTTT	CASSPRQGETEAFF
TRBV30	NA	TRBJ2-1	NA	TGTGCCTGGTCGGGAGCCTACAATGAGCAGTTCTTC	CAWSGAYNEQFF
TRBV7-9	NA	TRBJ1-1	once	TGTGCCAGCAGCCCATCCTTCTTACGGGGCACTGAAGCTTTCTTT	CASSPSFLRGTEAFF
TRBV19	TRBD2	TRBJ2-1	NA	TGTGCCAGTAGTATGTTTGGGGGGGCCTACAATGAGCAGTTCTTC	CASSMFGGAYNEQFF
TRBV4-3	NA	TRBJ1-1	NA	TGCGCCAGCAGCCAAGTTGTTAACACTGAAGCTTTCTTT	CASSQVVNTEAFF
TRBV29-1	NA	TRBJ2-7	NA	TGCAGCGTCGTCGACAGTACGTTCTACGAGCAGTACTTC	CSVVDSTFYEQYF
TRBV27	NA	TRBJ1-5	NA	TGTGCCAGCAGTTTTGGTTATAGCAATCAGCCCCAGCATTTT	CASSFGYSNQPQHF
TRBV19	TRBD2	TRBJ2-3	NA	TGTGCCAGTAGTCTCATTAGCGGGGGTACAGATACGCAGTATTTT	CASSLISGGTDTQYF
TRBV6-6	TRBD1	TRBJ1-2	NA	TGTGCCAGCAGTCTGGGACAGGGGATCGGCTACACCTTC	CASSLGQGIGYTF
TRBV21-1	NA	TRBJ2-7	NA	TGTGCCAGCAGCCATCCGAGGGGGGCGTTAAGACCCGAGCAGTACTTC	CASSHPRGALRPEQYF
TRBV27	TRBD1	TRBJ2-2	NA	TGTGCCAGCAGTCCGCGACAGGGCCTCACCGGGGAGCTGTTTTTT	CASSPRQGLTGELFF
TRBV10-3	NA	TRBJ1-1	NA	TGTGCCATCAGTGAGATCGGGAACACTGAAGCTTTCTTT	CAISEIGNTEAFF
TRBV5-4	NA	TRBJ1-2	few	TGTGCCAGCAGCTTGGATTTCGCCGTAGAGATGGGCTACACCTTC	CASSLDFAVEMGYTF
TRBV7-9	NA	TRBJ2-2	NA	TGTGCCAGCAGCTTAGGAGGATCCGGGGAGCTGTTTTTT	CASSLGGSGELFF
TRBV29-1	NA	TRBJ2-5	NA	TGCAGCGTCGACCTACTCTCGGGCCAAGAGACCCAGTACTTC	CSVDLLSGQETQYF